Below are 24 T cell receptor beta chains sequenced from a single sample in a study of blood T cell repertoires in COVID-19. The data were produced by immunoSEQ multiplex PCR, yet TCRdb's version contains in-frame clones alone and is incomplete. Among approximately 280,000 clones, roughly 89% were seen once, and the ten largest hold about 4.6%. The source material was peripheral blood. All receptors come from a man aged 35 to 55 with acute or convalescent COVID-19.

The V and J genes are TRBV29-1 and TRBJ2-1; 7 bases map to TRBD1. There are 13 residues in the CDR3. The V gene end was trimmed by 4 bases and the J gene end by 7 bases; junction bases not matched to a gene: 7. From germline, CDR1 is SQVTM and CDR2 ANQGSEA. CDR3 DNA sequence: TGCAGCGTTGTCGAGGGGGCAAAGAATGAGCAGTTCTTC. Translating it yields CSVVEGAKNEQFF.

The V call is TRBV19, the J call TRBJ1-4; a weak D match, TRBD1 (6 bases). Trimming stripped 4 bases from V and 5 bases from J, with 14 bases between. Germline CDR1 is LNHDA and CDR2 is SQIVND (reference sequence). The CDR3 extends over 15 amino acids. The CDR3: CASSTTGPPNEKLFF. For the CDR3, the DNA is TGTGCCAGTAGTACTACAGGGCCTCCAAATGAAAAACTGTTTTTT.

The J gene is TRBJ1-1, the V gene TRBV7-2, with D perhaps TRBD1 (5 bases). The CDR3 totals 14 residues. Germline CDR1 reads SGHTA; CDR2 reads FQGNSA. V lost 5 bases, J lost 6 bases, and 16 bases lay in between. In DNA, the CDR3 is TGTGCCAGCAGCCTAGGGCCAGGGAGGCCTGAAGCTTTCTTT. Translated, it gives CASSLGPGRPEAFF.

The CDR3 sequence is CASSLGPWDLGGNEQFF. The CDR3 DNA follows: TGTGCCAGCAGTCTAGGGCCGTGGGACCTCGGGGGGAATGAGCAGTTCTTC. The chain uses TRBV27 and TRBJ2-1, with 7 bases aligning to TRBD2. The germline CDR1 and CDR2 sequences are MNHEY and SMNVEV (reference sequence). The CDR3 extends over 17 amino acids. The trim removed 5 bases at V and 7 bases at J, leaving 17 bases unmatched.

V gene TRBV18 combines with J gene TRBJ1-1, with TRBD1 as a possible D gene (5 bases). V lost 1 base and J 6 bases, leaving 18 bases between the germline ends. The CDR3 extends over 16 amino acids. Germline CDR1 reads KGHSH; CDR2 reads LQKENI. The CDR3 nucleotides read TGTGCCAGCTCACCACTGGGGGGGTCAAACACCGCTGAAGCTTTCTTT. Its protein is CASSPLGGSNTAEAFF.

This clone was found a few times. At one end, the junction sequence differs from germline, possibly due to a read error. The rearrangement uses TRBV5-1 and TRBJ2-7; 8 nucleotides align to TRBD1. Per germline, CDR1 SGHRS and CDR2 YFSETQ. This CDR3 comprises 13 residues. The chain's CDR3 is CASSLTPKQGQDF. The CDR3 nucleotides are TGCGCCAGCAGCTTGACGCCGAAGCAGGGACAGGACTTC.

The chain employs TRBV19 and TRBJ2-1; 8 positions agree with TRBD1. V lost 8 bases, J lost 12 bases, and 9 bases stayed unmatched. Germline-derived CDR1 and CDR2 are LNHDA and SQIVND (reference sequence). The CDR3 has 12 residues. CDR3 sequence: CASQDRAEGQFF. The CDR3 DNA follows: TGTGCCAGTCAGGACAGGGCCGAAGGGCAGTTCTTC.

The chain recombines TRBV4-1 with TRBJ1-3; D uncertain. The CDR3 contains 18 residues. Germline loops: CDR1 MGHRA, CDR2 YSYEKL. The V and J ends lost 2 bases and 4 bases respectively, with 21 bases between them. The CDR3: CASSQKAGGNSEGNTIYF. The CDR3 DNA reads TGCGCCAGCAGCCAAAAGGCAGGTGGTAACTCGGAAGGAAACACCATATATTTT.

The chain couples TRBV2 to TRBJ1-1; 7 bases align to TRBD1. J was trimmed by 4 bases and V by 5 bases; bases with no gene match: 4. The CDR3 runs 13 residues. From germline, CDR1 is SNHLY and CDR2 FYNNEI. The CDR3 region has the DNA TGTGCCAGCAGTTCCCAGGGGGGCACTGAAGCTTTCTTT. This gives the protein CASSSQGGTEAFF.

The rearrangement joins TRBV18 to TRBJ2-7; possible D gene TRBD1, 7 bases. CDR1 and CDR2 (germline): KGHSH, LQKENI. The V end was cut by 3 bases, the J end by 2 bases, with 14 bases between. CDR3 length equals 15 residues. CDR3 sequence reads: CASSPSAGQTYEQYF. DNA of the CDR3: TGTGCCAGCTCACCGTCGGCGGGACAGACCTACGAGCAGTACTTC.

CDR3 residues: CASSQDGVAGGFYTDTQYF. The CDR3 coding sequence is TGCGCCAGCAGCCAAGATGGTGTAGCGGGGGGTTTCTACACAGATACGCAGTATTTT. This rearrangement joins TRBV4-1 to TRBJ2-3; 10 bases are shared with TRBD2. The V segment lost 0 bases and the J segment 2 bases; nucleotides outside the gene matches: 11. Germline CDR1 MGHRA, CDR2 YSYEKL. The CDR3 contains 19 residues.

This chain connects TRBV9 to TRBJ1-1; 8 bases agree with TRBD1. In germline, CDR1 is SGDLS, CDR2 YYNGEE. V was pared by 0 bases and J by 1 base, with 2 bases of the junction left unmatched. The CDR3 contains 15 residues. The CDR3 DNA follows: TGTGCCAGCAGCGTAGTCGACAGGGGGAACACTGAAGCTTTCTTT. Residues: CASSVVDRGNTEAFF. The full variable domain, its missing parts supplied by reference TRBV9 and TRBJ1-1, is DSGVTQTPKHLITATGQRVTLRCSPRSGDLSVYWYQQSLDQGLQFLIQYYNGEERAKGNILERFSAQQFPDLHSELNLSSLELGDSALYFCASSVVDRGNTEAFFGQGTRLTVV.

The chain's CDR3 is CASNGRVGTDTQYF. The CDR3, as DNA: TGTGCCAGTAACGGCAGGGTAGGAACAGATACGCAGTATTTT. V usage is TRBV19 and J usage is TRBJ2-3; maybe TRBD1 (5 bases). The CDR3 length is 14 residues. The V gene lost 7 bases and the J gene lost 3 bases, with 14 bases spanning the gap. CDR1 and CDR2 (germline): LNHDA, SQIVND (reference sequence).

V gene TRBV7-3 combines with J gene TRBJ1-1; 7 bases line up with TRBD1. Unmatched junction bases numbered 5, after V lost 5 bases and J lost 8 bases. The CDR3 sequence is 12 residues long. CDR1 is SGHTA, CDR2 FQGTGA, per germline. CDR3 loop: CASSPGTVEAFF. CDR3 bases: TGTGCCAGCAGCCCCGGGACAGTAGAAGCTTTCTTT.

This clone was counted a single time. The rearrangement links TRBV5-1 to TRBJ1-3, with 8 bases identical to TRBD1. Unmatched junction bases numbered 4, after V lost 4 bases and J lost 4 bases. CDR3 length equals 14 residues. Per germline, CDR1 SGHRS and CDR2 YFSETQ. The CDR3 DNA reads as TGCGCCAGCAGCGGGACAGGCTCCGGAAACACCATATATTTT. Amino acids: CASSGTGSGNTIYF. The full variable domain, rest sourced from reference TRBV5-1 and TRBJ1-3, is KAGVTQTPRYLIKTRGQQVTLSCSPISGHRSVSWYQQTPGQGLQFLFEYFSETQRNKGNFPGRFSGRQFSNSRSEMNVSTLELGDSALYLCASSGTGSGNTIYFGEGSWLTVV.

A single count supports this clone. The V call is TRBV3-1 (or the pseudogene TRBV3-2), the J call TRBJ1-1; D is unresolved. This CDR3 is built from 13 residues. Trimming shortened V by 3 bases and J by 13 bases, and 18 bases separated the two germline ends. Germline V gene lookup returns CDR1 LGHDT and CDR2 YNNKEL (reference sequence). The CDR3 nucleotides read TGTGCCAGCAGCCAGTTGTGGTTACCGAAGCTTTTCTTT. It codes for CASSQLWLPKLFF.

V usage is TRBV25-1 and J usage is TRBJ1-2; unclear D gene. CDR1 and CDR2 from the germline V gene are MGHDK and SYGVNS. CDR3 length equals 11 residues. V was trimmed by 1 base and J by 8 bases, leaving 5 bases between them. The CDR3 DNA follows: TGTGCCAGCAGTGAATTGAGAGGCTACACCTTC. It specifies CASSELRGYTF.

The chain employs TRBV12-3 or TRBV12-4 and TRBJ1-6, with D unresolved. The CDR3 contains 13 residues. V lost 6 bases to trimming and J lost 4 bases, with 7 bases between them. CDR3 DNA: TGTGCCAGCAGCCTCTTTTATAATTCACCCCTCCACTTT. It encodes CASSLFYNSPLHF.

This clone was picked up a small number of times. The chain uses TRBV6-6 and TRBJ1-2, with 8 bases that match TRBD1. The CDR3 is 13 residues long. Per germline, CDR1 MNHNY and CDR2 SVGAGI (reference sequence). The V segment lost 6 bases and the J segment 5 bases; nucleotides outside the gene matches: 5. In DNA form, the CDR3 reads TGTGCCAGCAGCCAGGGGGCTCGGTATGGCTACACCTTC. As protein: CASSQGARYGYTF.

The rearrangement links TRBV4-2 to TRBJ2-1, with 13 positions matching TRBD2. CDR3 size: 19 residues. Trimming took 1 base from V and 8 from J; bases not matched to a gene: 14. From germline, CDR1 is LGHNA and CDR2 YNFKEQ. CDR3 amino acids: CASSQAWTSGGLLQYEQFF. CDR3 DNA sequence: TGTGCCAGCAGCCAAGCCTGGACTAGCGGGGGACTTTTACAGTATGAGCAGTTCTTC.

The CDR3 region has the DNA TGCGCCAGCAGCTTTGGGGTAGCGGGGGGAGCAGATACGCAGTATTTT. Protein: CASSFGVAGGADTQYF. V usage is TRBV5-1 and J usage is TRBJ2-3, with TRBD2 identical over 10 bases. Trimming took 2 bases from V and 4 from J; bases not matched to a gene: 7. Looked up from germline, CDR1 is SGHRS and CDR2 is YFSETQ. CDR3 length: 16 residues.

The V gene is TRBV5-1, the J gene TRBJ1-1; 10 bases are a match to TRBD1. In germline, CDR1 is SGHRS, CDR2 YFSETQ. Trimming removed 4 bases from V and 5 bases from J; junction bases left unmatched: 5. The CDR3 loop spans 14 amino acids. DNA of the CDR3: TGCGCCAGCAGCCCGGACAGGGGGATTACTGAAGCTTTCTTT. Its translation: CASSPDRGITEAFF.

The V and J genes are TRBV19 and TRBJ2-3; 7 bases map to TRBD2. CDR1 LNHDA and CDR2 SQIVND come from the germline V gene (reference sequence). Germline trimming cut 6 bases from V and 0 bases from J; bases unmatched to any gene: 6. The CDR3 sequence is 15 residues long. The CDR3 region is CASRGAGMSTDTQYF. The CDR3, as DNA: TGTGCCAGTAGGGGAGCGGGGATGAGCACAGATACGCAGTATTTT.

This chain connects TRBV10-1 to TRBJ2-1, with 7 positions matching TRBD2. Germline loops: CDR1 WNHNN, CDR2 SYGVQD (reference sequence). J lost 7 bases, V lost 5 bases, and 8 bases had no gene match. The CDR3 runs 14 residues. The DNA for the CDR3 is TGCGCCAGCAGTTCAGGGACTATAGGGAATGAGCAGTTCTTC. The encoded protein is CASSSGTIGNEQFF.